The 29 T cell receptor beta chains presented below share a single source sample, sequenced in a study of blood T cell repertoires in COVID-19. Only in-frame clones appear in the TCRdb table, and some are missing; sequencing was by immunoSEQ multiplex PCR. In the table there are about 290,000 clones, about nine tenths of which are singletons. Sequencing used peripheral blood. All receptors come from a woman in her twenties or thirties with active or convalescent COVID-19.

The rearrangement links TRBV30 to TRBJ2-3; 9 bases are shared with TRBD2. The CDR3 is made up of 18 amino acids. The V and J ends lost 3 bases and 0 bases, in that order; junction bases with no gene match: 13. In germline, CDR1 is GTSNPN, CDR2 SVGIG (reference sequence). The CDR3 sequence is CAWRAVRLAGPSTDTQYF. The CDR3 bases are TGTGCCTGGAGGGCAGTAAGGCTAGCGGGGCCTAGCACAGATACGCAGTATTTT.

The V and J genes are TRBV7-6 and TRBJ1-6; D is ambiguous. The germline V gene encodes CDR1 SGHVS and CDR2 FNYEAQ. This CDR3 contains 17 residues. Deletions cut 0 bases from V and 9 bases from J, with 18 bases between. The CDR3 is CASSLASFGELSSPLHF. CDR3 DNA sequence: TGTGCCAGCAGCTTAGCGTCTTTCGGGGAGTTGAGTTCACCCCTCCACTTT.

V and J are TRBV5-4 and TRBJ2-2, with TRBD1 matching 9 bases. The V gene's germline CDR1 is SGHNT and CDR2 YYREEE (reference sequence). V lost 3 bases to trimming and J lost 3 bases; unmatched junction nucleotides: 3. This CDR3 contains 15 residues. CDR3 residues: CASSSGQGDTGELFF. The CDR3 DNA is TGTGCCAGCAGCTCGGGACAGGGCGACACCGGGGAGCTGTTTTTT.

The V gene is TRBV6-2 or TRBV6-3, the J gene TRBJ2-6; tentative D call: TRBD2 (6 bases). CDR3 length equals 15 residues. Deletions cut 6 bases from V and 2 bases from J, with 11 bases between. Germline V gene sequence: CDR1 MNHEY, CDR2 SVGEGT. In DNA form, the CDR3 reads TGTGCCAGCAGCCCCGGCGGGACTGGGGCCAACGTCCTGACTTTC. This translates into CASSPGGTGANVLTF.

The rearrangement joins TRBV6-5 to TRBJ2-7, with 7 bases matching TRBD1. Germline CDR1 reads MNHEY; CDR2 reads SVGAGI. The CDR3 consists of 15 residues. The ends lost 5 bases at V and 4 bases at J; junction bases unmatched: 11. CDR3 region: CASSTTSGGAYEQYF. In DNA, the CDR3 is TGTGCCAGCAGTACGACCTCAGGGGGAGCGTACGAGCAGTACTTC.

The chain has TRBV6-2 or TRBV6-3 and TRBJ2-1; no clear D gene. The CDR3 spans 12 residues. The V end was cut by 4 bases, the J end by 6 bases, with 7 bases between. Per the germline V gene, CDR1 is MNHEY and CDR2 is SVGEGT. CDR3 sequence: CASSWSTNEQFF. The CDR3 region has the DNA TGTGCCAGCAGTTGGAGTACCAATGAGCAGTTCTTC.

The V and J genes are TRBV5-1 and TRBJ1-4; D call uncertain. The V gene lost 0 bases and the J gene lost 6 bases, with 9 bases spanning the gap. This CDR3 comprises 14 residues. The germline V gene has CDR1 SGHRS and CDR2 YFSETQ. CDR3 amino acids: CASSLVGSDEKLFF. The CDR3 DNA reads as TGCGCCAGCAGCTTGGTAGGGAGTGATGAAAAACTGTTTTTT.

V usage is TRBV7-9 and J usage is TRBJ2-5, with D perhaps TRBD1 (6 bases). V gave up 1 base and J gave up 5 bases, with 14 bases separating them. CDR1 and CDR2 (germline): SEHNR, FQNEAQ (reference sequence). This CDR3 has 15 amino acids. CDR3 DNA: TGTGCCAGCAGCTTAGGTGGGGGCGCTGGGGAGACCCAGTACTTC. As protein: CASSLGGGAGETQYF.

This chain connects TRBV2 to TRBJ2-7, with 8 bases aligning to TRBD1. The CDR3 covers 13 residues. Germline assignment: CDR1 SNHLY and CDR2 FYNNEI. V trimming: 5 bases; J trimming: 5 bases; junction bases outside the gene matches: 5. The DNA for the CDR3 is TGTGCCAGCAGTCGGGACAGGAGCCACGAGCAGTACTTC. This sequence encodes CASSRDRSHEQYF.

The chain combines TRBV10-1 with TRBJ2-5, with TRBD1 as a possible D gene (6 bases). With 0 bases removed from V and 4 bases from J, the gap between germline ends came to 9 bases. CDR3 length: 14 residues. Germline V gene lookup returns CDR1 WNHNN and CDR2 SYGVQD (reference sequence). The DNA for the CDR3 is TGCGCCAGCAGTGAGTCGTTGGGGGCAGAGACCCAGTACTTC. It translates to CASSESLGAETQYF.

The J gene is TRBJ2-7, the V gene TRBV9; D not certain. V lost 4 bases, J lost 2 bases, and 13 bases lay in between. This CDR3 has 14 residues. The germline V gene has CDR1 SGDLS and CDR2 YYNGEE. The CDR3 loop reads CASSPRALPYEQYF. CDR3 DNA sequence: TGTGCCAGCAGCCCCCGAGCTTTGCCCTACGAGCAGTACTTC.

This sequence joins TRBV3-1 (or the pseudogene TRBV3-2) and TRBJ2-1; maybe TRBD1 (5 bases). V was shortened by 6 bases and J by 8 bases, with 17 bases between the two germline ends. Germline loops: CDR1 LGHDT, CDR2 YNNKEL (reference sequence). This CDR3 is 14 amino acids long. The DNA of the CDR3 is TGTGCCAGCAGTCGTGTCGACAGAATCCATGAGCAGTTCTTC. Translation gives CASSRVDRIHEQFF.

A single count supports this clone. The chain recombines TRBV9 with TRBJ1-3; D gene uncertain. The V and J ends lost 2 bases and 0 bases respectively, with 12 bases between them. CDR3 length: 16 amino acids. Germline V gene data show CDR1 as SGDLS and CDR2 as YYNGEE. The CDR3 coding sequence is TGTGCCAGCAGCGTCTCGGGGAGCAACTCTGGAAACACCATATATTTT. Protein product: CASSVSGSNSGNTIYF. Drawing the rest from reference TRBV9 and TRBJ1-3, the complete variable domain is DSGVTQTPKHLITATGQRVTLRCSPRSGDLSVYWYQQSLDQGLQFLIQYYNGEERAKGNILERFSAQQFPDLHSELNLSSLELGDSALYFCASSVSGSNSGNTIYFGEGSWLTVV.

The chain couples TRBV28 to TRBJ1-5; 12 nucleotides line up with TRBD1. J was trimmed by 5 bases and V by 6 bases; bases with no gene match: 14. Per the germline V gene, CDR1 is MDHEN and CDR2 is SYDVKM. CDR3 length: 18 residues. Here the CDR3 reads CASSSGGDRGRLDQPQHF. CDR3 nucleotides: TGTGCCAGCAGCTCCGGGGGGGACAGGGGGCGATTGGATCAGCCCCAGCATTTT.

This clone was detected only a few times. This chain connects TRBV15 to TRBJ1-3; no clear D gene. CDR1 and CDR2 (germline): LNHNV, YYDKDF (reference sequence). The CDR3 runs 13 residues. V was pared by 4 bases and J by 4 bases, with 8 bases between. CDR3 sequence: CATSTGTGNTIYF. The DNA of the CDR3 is TGTGCCACCAGCACGGGTACCGGAAACACCATATATTTT.

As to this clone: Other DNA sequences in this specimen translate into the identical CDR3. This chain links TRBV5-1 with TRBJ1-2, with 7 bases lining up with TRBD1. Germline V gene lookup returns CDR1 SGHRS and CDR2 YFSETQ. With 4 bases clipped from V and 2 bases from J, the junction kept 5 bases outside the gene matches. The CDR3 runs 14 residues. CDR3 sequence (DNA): TGCGCCAGCAGCCTGGACAGGAGCAACTATGGCTACACCTTC. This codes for CASSLDRSNYGYTF.

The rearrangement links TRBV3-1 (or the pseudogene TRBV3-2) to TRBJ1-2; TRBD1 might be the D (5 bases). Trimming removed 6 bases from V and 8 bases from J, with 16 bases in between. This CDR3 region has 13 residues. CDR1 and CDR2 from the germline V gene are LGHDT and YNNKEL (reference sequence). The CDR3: CASRPTGGGGYTF. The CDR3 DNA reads TGTGCCAGCAGACCGACGGGGGGTGGCGGCTACACCTTC.

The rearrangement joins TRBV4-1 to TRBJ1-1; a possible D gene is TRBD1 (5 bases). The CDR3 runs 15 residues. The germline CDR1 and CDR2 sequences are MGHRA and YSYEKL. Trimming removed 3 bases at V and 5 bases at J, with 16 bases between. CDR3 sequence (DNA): TGCGCCAGCAGCCAGGCTCGGGGGGTTGGGACTGAAGCTTTCTTT. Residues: CASSQARGVGTEAFF.

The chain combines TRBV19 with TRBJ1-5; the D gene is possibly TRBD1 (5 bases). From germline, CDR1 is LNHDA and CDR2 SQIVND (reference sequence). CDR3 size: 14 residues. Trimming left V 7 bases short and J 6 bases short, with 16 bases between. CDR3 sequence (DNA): TGTGCCAGTACTACTTCGACGGGGGGTCAGCCCCAGCATTTT. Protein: CASTTSTGGQPQHF.

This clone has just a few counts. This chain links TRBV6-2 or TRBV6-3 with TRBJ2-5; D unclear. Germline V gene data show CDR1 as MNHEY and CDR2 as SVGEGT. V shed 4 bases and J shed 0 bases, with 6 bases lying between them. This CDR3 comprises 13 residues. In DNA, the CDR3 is TGTGCCAGCAGTTCAGGAAACCAAGAGACCCAGTACTTC. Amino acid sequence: CASSSGNQETQYF.

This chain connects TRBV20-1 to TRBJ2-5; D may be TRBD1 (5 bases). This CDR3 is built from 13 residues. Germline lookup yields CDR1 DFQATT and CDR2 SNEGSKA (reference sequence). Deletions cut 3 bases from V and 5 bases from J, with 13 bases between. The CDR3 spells CSASPKGKETQYF. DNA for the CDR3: TGCAGTGCTAGTCCCAAGGGGAAGGAGACCCAGTACTTC.

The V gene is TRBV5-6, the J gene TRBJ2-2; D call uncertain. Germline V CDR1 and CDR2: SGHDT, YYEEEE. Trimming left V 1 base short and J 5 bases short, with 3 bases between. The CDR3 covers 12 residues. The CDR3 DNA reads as TGTGCCAGCAGCTTGCCAACCGGGGAGCTGTTTTTT. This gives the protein CASSLPTGELFF.

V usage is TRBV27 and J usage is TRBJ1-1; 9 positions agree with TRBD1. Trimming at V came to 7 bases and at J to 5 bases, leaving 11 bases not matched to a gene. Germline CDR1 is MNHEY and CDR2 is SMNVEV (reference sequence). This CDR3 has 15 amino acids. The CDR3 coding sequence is TGTGCCAGCACAAACGCGTTGACAGGGGGGACTGAAGCTTTCTTT. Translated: CASTNALTGGTEAFF.

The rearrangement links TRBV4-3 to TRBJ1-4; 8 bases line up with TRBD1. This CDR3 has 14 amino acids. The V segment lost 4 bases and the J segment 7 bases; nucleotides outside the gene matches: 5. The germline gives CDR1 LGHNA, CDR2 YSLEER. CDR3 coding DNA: TGCGCCAGCAGCCCCGGACAGGGTAGTGAAAAACTGTTTTTT. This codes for CASSPGQGSEKLFF.

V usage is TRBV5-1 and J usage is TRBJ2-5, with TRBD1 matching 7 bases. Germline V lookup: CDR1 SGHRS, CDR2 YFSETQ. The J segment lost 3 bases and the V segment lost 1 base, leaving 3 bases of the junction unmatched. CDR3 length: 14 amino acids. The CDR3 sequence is CASSLFGTEETQYF. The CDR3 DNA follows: TGCGCCAGCAGCTTGTTCGGGACAGAAGAGACCCAGTACTTC.

This chain's CDR3 is CASSQGVGKGNYGYTF. The CDR3, as DNA: TGCGCCAGCAGCCAAGGTGTCGGGAAGGGAAACTATGGCTACACCTTC. The rearrangement links TRBV4-3 to TRBJ1-2; D ambiguous. The V gene lost 1 base and the J gene lost 2 bases, with 14 bases spanning the gap. The CDR3 contains 16 residues. Germline assignment: CDR1 LGHNA and CDR2 YSLEER.

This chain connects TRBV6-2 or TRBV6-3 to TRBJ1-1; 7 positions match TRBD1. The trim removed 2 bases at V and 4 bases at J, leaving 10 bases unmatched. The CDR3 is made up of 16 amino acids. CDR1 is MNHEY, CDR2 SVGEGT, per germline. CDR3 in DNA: TGTGCCAGCAGTTACCCAGACAGGGTGGCTGGCACTGAAGCTTTCTTT. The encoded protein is CASSYPDRVAGTEAFF.

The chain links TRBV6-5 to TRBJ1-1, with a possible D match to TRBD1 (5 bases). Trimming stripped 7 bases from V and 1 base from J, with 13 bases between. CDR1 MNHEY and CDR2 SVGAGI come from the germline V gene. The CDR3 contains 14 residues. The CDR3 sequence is CASTSGRENTEAFF. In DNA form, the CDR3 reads TGTGCCAGCACCTCGGGGCGGGAGAACACTGAAGCTTTCTTT.

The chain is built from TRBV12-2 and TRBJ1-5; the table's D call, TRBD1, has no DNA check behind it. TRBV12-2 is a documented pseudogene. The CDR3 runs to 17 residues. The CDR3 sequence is CASRLATGQYSNQPQHF. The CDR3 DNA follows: TGTGCAAGTCGCTTAGCGACGGGACAGTATAGCAATCAGCCCCAGCATTTT.